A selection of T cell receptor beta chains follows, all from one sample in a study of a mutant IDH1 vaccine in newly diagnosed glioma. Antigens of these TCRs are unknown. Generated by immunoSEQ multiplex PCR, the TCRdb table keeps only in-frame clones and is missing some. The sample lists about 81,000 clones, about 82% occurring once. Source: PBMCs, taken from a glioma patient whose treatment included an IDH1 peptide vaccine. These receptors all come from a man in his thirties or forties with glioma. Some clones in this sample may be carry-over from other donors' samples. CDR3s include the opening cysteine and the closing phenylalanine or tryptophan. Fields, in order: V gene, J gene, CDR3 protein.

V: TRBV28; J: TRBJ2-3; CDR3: CASSYSSLQRDGTYTQYF
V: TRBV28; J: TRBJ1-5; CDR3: CASSLYSRDQPQHF
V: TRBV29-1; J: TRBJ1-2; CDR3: CSVEGAYGYTF
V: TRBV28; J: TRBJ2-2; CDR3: CASSFKLPSGRMNTGELFF
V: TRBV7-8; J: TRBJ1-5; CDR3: CASSPAEGQPQHF
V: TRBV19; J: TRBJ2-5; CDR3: CASSPDGRGGRETQYF
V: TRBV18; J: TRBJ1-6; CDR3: CASSPGQDHSPLHF
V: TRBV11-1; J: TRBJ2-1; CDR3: CASSPQWDSKYNEQFF
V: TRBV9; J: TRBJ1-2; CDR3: CASTRQGPNYGYTF
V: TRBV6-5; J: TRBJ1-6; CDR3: CASSYLGEPLHF
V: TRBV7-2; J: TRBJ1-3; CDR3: CASSLGPPAGGNTIYF
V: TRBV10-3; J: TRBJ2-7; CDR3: CAISEPGNYQSF
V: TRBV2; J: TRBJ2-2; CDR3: CASSTGTSVGELFF
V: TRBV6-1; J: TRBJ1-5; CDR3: CASSEMGLSNQPQHF
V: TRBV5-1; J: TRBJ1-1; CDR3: CASSDPGLNTEAFF
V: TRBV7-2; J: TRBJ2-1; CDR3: CASSFPGNEQFF
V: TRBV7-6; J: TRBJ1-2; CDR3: CASSLKGGRAGDTYGYTF
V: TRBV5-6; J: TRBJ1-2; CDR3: CASSLYGYYGYTF
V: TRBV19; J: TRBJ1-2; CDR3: CASSPGSTYGYTF
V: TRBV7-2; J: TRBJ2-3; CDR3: CASRRSGERTDTQYF
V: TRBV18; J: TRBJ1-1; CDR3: CASSGDSVMNTEAFF
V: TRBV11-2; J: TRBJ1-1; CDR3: CASSLVRGATEAFF
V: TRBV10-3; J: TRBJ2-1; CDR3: CAIQREGWRYNEQFF
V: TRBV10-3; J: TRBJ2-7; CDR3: CAISESGGVRIEQYF
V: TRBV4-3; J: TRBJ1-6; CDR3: CASSQAKDGYSPLHF
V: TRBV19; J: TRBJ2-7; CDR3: CASSIEFKGEQYF
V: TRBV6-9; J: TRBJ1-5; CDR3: CASSNRDRGPQYSNQPQHF
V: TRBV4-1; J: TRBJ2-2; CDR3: CASSPGLAGGPWTGELFF
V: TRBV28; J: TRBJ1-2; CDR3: CASSSPRKGFNGYTF